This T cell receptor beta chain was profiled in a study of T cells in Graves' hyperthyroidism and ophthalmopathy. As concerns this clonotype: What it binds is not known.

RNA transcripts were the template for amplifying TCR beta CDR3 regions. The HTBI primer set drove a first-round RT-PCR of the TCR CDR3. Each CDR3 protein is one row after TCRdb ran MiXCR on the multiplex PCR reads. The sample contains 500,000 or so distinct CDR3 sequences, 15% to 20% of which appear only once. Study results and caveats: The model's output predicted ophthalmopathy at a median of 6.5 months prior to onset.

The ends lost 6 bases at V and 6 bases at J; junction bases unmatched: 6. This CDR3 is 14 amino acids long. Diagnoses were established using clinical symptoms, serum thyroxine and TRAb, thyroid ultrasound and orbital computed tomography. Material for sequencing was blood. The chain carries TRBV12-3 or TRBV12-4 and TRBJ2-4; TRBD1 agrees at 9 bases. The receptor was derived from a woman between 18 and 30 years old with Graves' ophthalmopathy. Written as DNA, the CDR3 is TGTGCCAGCAGATGGACAGGGGCGTCAAACATTCAGTACTTC. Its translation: CASRWTGASNIQYF.